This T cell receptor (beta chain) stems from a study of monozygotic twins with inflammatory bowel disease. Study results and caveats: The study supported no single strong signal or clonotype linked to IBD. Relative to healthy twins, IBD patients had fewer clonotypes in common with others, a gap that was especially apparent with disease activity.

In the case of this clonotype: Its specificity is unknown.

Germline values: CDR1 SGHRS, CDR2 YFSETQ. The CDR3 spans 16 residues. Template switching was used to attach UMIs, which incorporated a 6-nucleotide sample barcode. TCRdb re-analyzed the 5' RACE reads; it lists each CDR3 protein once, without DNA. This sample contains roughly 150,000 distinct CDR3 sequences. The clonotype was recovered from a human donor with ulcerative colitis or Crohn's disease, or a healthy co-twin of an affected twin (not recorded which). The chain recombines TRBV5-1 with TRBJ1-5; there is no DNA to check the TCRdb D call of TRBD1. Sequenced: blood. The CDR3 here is CASSLDRWDNHQPQHF.